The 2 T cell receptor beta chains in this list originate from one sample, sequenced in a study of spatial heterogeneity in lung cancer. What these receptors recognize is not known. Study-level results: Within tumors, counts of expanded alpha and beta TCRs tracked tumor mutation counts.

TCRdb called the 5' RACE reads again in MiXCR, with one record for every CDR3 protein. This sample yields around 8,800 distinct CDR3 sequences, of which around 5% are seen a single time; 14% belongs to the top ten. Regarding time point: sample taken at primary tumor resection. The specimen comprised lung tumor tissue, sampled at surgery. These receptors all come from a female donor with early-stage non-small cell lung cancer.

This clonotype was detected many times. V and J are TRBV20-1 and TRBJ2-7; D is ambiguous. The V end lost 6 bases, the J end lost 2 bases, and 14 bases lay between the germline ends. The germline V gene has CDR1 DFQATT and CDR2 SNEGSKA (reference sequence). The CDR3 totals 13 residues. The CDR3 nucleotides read TGCAGTGCGATTCTAGATCGCACCTACGAGCAGTACTTC. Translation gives CSAILDRTYEQYF.

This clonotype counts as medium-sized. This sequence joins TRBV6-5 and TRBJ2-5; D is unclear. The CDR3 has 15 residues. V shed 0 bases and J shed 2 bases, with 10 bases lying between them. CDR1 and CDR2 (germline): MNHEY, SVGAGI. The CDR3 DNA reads TGTGCCAGCAGTTACTCCCCTGGAACTCAAGAGACCCAGTACTTC. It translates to CASSYSPGTQETQYF.